One and the same sample provided the 13 T cell receptor beta chains below, sequenced in a study of OX40 agonist ivuxolimab in advanced cancers. The repertoire was sequenced with immunoSEQ multiplex PCR; TCRdb's copy has only in-frame clones and lacks some. The sample lists roughly 80,000 clones, approximately 90% seen once, with around 0.38% in the top ten. The sample was CD4+ or CD8+ T cells sorted from blood, taken in a trial of the OX40 agonist ivuxolimab. These receptors originate from an adult with an advanced solid tumor such as melanoma, head and neck, liver or kidney cancer.

CDR3 in DNA: TGTGCCAGCAGCTTAGAGACTGGAGGAAACACCATATATTTT. Translation: CASSLETGGNTIYF. The J gene is TRBJ1-3, the V gene TRBV7-9; D is unresolved. This CDR3 is built from 14 residues. Trimming stripped 1 base from V and 4 bases from J, with 8 bases between. Germline V gives CDR1 SEHNR, CDR2 FQNEAQ (reference sequence).

CDR3 sequence: CASSPGGSFPLSTDTQYF. The CDR3 DNA is TGTGCCAGTAGTCCGGGAGGCTCATTCCCCTTGAGCACAGATACGCAGTATTTT. The V gene is TRBV19, the J gene TRBJ2-3, with 7 positions matching TRBD2. Per the germline V gene, CDR1 is LNHDA and CDR2 is SQIVND (reference sequence). V gave up 5 bases and J gave up 0 bases; unmatched junction bases: 14. The CDR3 extends over 18 amino acids.

The chain links TRBV11-3 to TRBJ2-1; TRBD1 might be the D (5 bases). The CDR3 length is 14 residues. Trimming pared 1 base from V and 5 bases from J, leaving 9 bases between. CDR1 SGHNT and CDR2 YENEEA come from the germline V gene. CDR3 sequence (DNA): TGTGCCAGCAGCTTAGTAGACAGAAACAATGAGCAGTTCTTC. Translation gives CASSLVDRNNEQFF.

This clone was detected only once. This rearrangement joins TRBV6-1 to TRBJ1-3; the D gene is possibly TRBD1 (6 bases). Germline values: CDR1 MNHNS, CDR2 SASEGT. This CDR3 contains 15 residues. Trimming took 3 bases from V and 0 from J, leaving 9 bases between them. CDR3 DNA: TGTGCCAGCAGTGAGGGACACTACTCTGGAAACACCATATATTTT. It codes for CASSEGHYSGNTIYF.

This chain joins TRBV6-5 and TRBJ2-7; 7 bases map to TRBD2. Germline values: CDR1 MNHEY, CDR2 SVGAGI. Trimming took 6 bases from V and 2 from J; bases not matched to a gene: 10. CDR3 size: 15 residues. The CDR3 nucleotides read TGTGCCAGCAGCTACGGGGAGACTAGCACCTACGAGCAGTACTTC. Protein sequence: CASSYGETSTYEQYF.

In nucleotides, the CDR3 is TGTGCCAGCAGCTTAAAAGGGGGCGGCACTGAAGCTTTCTTT. This translates into CASSLKGGGTEAFF. The chain is built from TRBV5-4 and TRBJ1-1; 7 positions match TRBD1. The CDR3 has 14 residues. The germline V gene has CDR1 SGHNT and CDR2 YYREEE (reference sequence). Trimming at V came to 2 bases and at J to 4 bases, leaving 5 bases not matched to a gene.

Notes on this clone: Other DNA sequences in the same sample also yield this CDR3. V and J are TRBV7-2 and TRBJ1-2, with TRBD1 matching 10 bases. Trimming cost V 5 bases and J 8 bases; bases outside gene matches: 14. Germline V gene sequence: CDR1 SGHTA, CDR2 FQGNSA. The CDR3 has 16 residues. As DNA, the CDR3 is TGTGCCAGCAGCCCTAGCCCGGGACAGGGGTACGGCGGCTACACCTTC. It yields the protein CASSPSPGQGYGGYTF.

The chain uses TRBV6-1 and TRBJ2-7; maybe TRBD2 (5 bases). The CDR3 has 12 residues. Germline assignment: CDR1 MNHNS and CDR2 SASEGT. V was shortened by 5 bases and J by 2 bases, with 7 bases between the two germline ends. CDR3 sequence (DNA): TGTGCCAGCAGTCGGGATACCTACGAGCAGTACTTC. Its protein is CASSRDTYEQYF.

This sequence joins TRBV27 and TRBJ2-3, with D uncertain. The V end lost 0 bases, the J end lost 2 bases, and 6 bases lay between the germline ends. This CDR3 has 14 amino acids. Germline values: CDR1 MNHEY, CDR2 SMNVEV (reference sequence). The DNA of the CDR3 is TGTGCCAGCAGTTTATCGGCACCCACAGATACGCAGTATTTT. It is translated as CASSLSAPTDTQYF.

CDR3 sequence: CASSGNQKGTQYF. CDR3 in DNA: TGTGCCAGCAGTGGAAATCAGAAAGGGACCCAGTACTTC. V and J are TRBV7-2 and TRBJ2-5; D is uncertain. The CDR3 length is 13 residues. CDR1 is SGHTA, CDR2 FQGNSA, per germline. Trimming cost V 6 bases and J 7 bases, with 15 bases left between them. Variable domain in full (rest from reference TRBV7-2 and TRBJ2-5): GAGVSQSPSNKVTEKGKDVELRCDPISGHTALYWYRQSLGQGLEFLIYFQGNSAPDKSGLPSDRFSAERTGGSVSTLTIQRTQQEDSAVYLCASSGNQKGTQYFGPGTRLLVL.

The DNA for the CDR3 is TGTGCCTGGGACAGGTTGTCTGGGGCCAACGTCCTGACTTTC. Amino acid sequence: CAWDRLSGANVLTF. The V gene is TRBV30, the J gene TRBJ2-6; maybe TRBD1 (6 bases). Trimming stripped 5 bases from V and 1 base from J, with 9 bases between. Germline V CDR1 and CDR2: GTSNPN, SVGIG (reference sequence). The CDR3 has 14 amino acids.

The chain links TRBV15 to TRBJ2-7; no clear D. The germline gives CDR1 LNHNV, CDR2 YYDKDF (reference sequence). CDR3 length: 17 residues. Trimming stripped 3 bases from V and 1 base from J, with 19 bases between. CDR3 loop: CATSRLQRTDGSYEQYF. The CDR3 coding sequence is TGTGCCACCAGCAGGCTACAACGGACCGACGGGTCCTACGAGCAGTACTTC.

Here the CDR3 reads CASSQGLAGVTEQFF. The CDR3 region has the DNA TGTGCCAGCAGCCAGGGACTAGCGGGAGTCACTGAGCAGTTCTTC. V is TRBV7-2 and J is TRBJ2-1, with 14 positions matching TRBD2. V lost 5 bases to trimming and J lost 9 bases; unmatched junction nucleotides: 6. This CDR3 contains 15 residues. Germline V gene data show CDR1 as SGHTA and CDR2 as FQGNSA.